The 20 T cell receptor beta chains given below trace back to one sample, sequenced in a study of blood T cell repertoires in COVID-19. The repertoire was sequenced with immunoSEQ multiplex PCR; TCRdb's copy has only in-frame clones and lacks some. The table records more than 150,000 clones, roughly 84% of them present only once. The sample consisted of peripheral blood. The origin of the receptors is a woman aged 55 to 70 with acute or convalescent COVID-19.

This clone has just one count. This chain links TRBV6-2 or TRBV6-3 with TRBJ1-2; TRBD1 matches at 10 bases. This CDR3 region has 15 residues. CDR1 and CDR2 (germline): MNHEY, SVGEGT. Losses at the gene ends were 6 bases for V and 6 bases for J; bases not matched to a gene: 10. CDR3 protein: CASSQLGTGEHGYTF. The CDR3 DNA follows: TGTGCCAGCAGCCAACTGGGGACAGGGGAACATGGCTACACCTTC.

This chain connects TRBV7-2 to TRBJ2-7, with TRBD1 as a possible D gene (5 bases). CDR3 size: 14 residues. With 3 bases removed from V and 1 base from J, the gap between germline ends came to 10 bases. The germline V gene encodes CDR1 SGHTA and CDR2 FQGNSA. The CDR3 bases are TGTGCCAGCAGCTTCCTGACAGCATCCTACGAGCAGTACTTC. It is translated as CASSFLTASYEQYF.

The sample holds one count of this clone. V gene TRBV30 combines with J gene TRBJ2-7, with D perhaps given as TRBD1 or TRBD2 (5 bases each). This CDR3 is built from 11 residues. Germline V lookup: CDR1 GTSNPN, CDR2 SVGIG (reference sequence). V was clipped by 8 bases and J by 5 bases, with 13 bases between them. CDR3 in DNA: TGTGCCGGGGCGGGTACCCACGAGCAGTACTTC. As protein: CAGAGTHEQYF.

The chain has TRBV6-5 and TRBJ1-2; 8 bases are a match to TRBD1. V gave up 3 bases and J gave up 4 bases; unmatched junction bases: 7. The CDR3 length is 15 residues. From germline, CDR1 is MNHEY and CDR2 SVGAGI. In nucleotides, the CDR3 is TGTGCCAGCAGTTATGGACAGGGAAGGAGCTATGGCTACACCTTC. It specifies CASSYGQGRSYGYTF.

The V and J genes are TRBV5-1 and TRBJ1-6; D not resolved. Germline CDR1 reads SGHRS; CDR2 reads YFSETQ. There are 14 residues in the CDR3. V shed 0 bases and J shed 7 bases, with 8 bases lying between them. The CDR3 is CASSLETANSPLHF. In DNA, the CDR3 is TGCGCCAGCAGCTTGGAAACTGCCAATTCACCCCTCCACTTT.

This chain connects TRBV4-2 to TRBJ1-4, with D maybe TRBD1 (5 bases). The CDR3 is 18 amino acids. CDR1 is LGHNA and CDR2 is YNFKEQ in the germline V gene. Deletions cut 0 bases from V and 2 bases from J, with 16 bases between. CDR3 loop: CASSQESAGRLTNEKLFF. CDR3 DNA: TGTGCCAGCAGCCAAGAAAGTGCAGGGAGGCTGACTAATGAAAAACTGTTTTTT.

This chain links TRBV24-1 with TRBJ1-5; D uncertain. Trimming cost V 4 bases and J 7 bases, with 10 bases left between them. Germline CDR1 reads KGHDR; CDR2 reads SFDVKD. CDR3 length equals 13 residues. CDR3 DNA: TGTGCCACCAGTGACCGGGTAGGACAGCCCCAGCATTTT. Amino acid sequence: CATSDRVGQPQHF.

This clone was observed a handful of times. For the CDR3, the DNA is TGTGCCAGCAGCCTAACGAGTAGCGGCCCCGTAGGGGCCCAGTACTTC. Translating it yields CASSLTSSGPVGAQYF. This rearrangement joins TRBV7-2 to TRBJ2-5; D possibly corresponds to TRBD2 (6 bases). The V and J ends lost 5 bases and 9 bases respectively, with 25 bases between them. This CDR3 region has 16 residues. The germline CDR1 and CDR2 sequences are SGHTA and FQGNSA.

Details on this clone: At one of its ends the junction is not consistent with the germline gene, which may arise from a read error. The CDR3 spells CASSYFQGFAF. Here the CDR3 DNA reads TGTGCCAGCAGTTACTTCCAGGGATTCGCCTTC. J is TRBJ1-2 and V is TRBV6-2 or TRBV6-3, with TRBD1 as a possible D gene (5 bases). Germline V CDR1 and CDR2: MNHEY, SVGEGT. The CDR3 contains 11 residues.

The chain recombines TRBV7-2 with TRBJ1-3, with unresolved D. With 5 bases removed from V and 0 bases from J, the gap between germline ends came to 5 bases. The length of the CDR3 is 13 residues. From germline, CDR1 is SGHTA and CDR2 FQGNSA. In DNA form, the CDR3 reads TGTGCCAGCAGCCCTAACTCTGGAAACACCATATATTTT. Its protein is CASSPNSGNTIYF.

V and J are TRBV19 and TRBJ1-5, with a weak D call TRBD1 (6 bases). CDR3 size: 16 residues. V shed 7 bases and J shed 0 bases, with 16 bases lying between them. Germline values: CDR1 LNHDA, CDR2 SQIVND (reference sequence). In DNA, the CDR3 is TGTGCCAGTACCGCACAGACAGGTCTTAGCAATCAGCCCCAGCATTTT. Translated: CASTAQTGLSNQPQHF.

The chain links TRBV10-3 to TRBJ2-1, with 7 bases aligning to TRBD2. The CDR3 loop spans 14 amino acids. The V gene's germline CDR1 is ENHRY and CDR2 SYGVKD. V shed 6 bases, J shed 4 bases, and the junction held 6 bases outside the gene matches. CDR3 bases: TGTGCCATCAGCCGACTAGCCCCGTACAATGAGCAGTTCTTC. Its translation is CAISRLAPYNEQFF.

V and J are TRBV7-2 and TRBJ1-5; D perhaps matches TRBD1 (5 bases). V lost 5 bases, J lost 0 bases, and 11 bases lay in between. Germline-derived CDR1 and CDR2 are SGHTA and FQGNSA. The CDR3 runs to 15 residues. The CDR3 DNA sequence: TGTGCCAGCAGCACACAGGCGGATAGCAATCAGCCCCAGCATTTT. This encodes CASSTQADSNQPQHF.

J is TRBJ1-3 and V is TRBV10-3; no definite D call. Trimming pared 3 bases from V and 4 bases from J, leaving 13 bases between. Germline V gives CDR1 ENHRY, CDR2 SYGVKD. The CDR3 covers 15 residues. For the CDR3, the DNA is TGTGCCATCAGTGAATCGAACATAAGAGGAAACACCATATATTTT. Its translation is CAISESNIRGNTIYF.

The CDR3 nucleotides read TGTGCCACCAGCAGAGGAGAGGGCAATCAGCCCCAGCATTTT. Its protein is CATSRGEGNQPQHF. J is TRBJ1-5 and V is TRBV15; D is undetermined. V lost 1 base and J lost 2, with 6 bases in between. CDR3 size: 14 residues. The germline V gene has CDR1 LNHNV and CDR2 YYDKDF (reference sequence).

CDR3 sequence: CASSPSRTAGQYF. CDR3 nucleotide sequence: TGTGCCAGCAGTCCTTCACGGACAGCCGGGCAGTACTTC. The chain carries TRBV5-6 and TRBJ2-7; D possibly corresponds to TRBD1 (6 bases). Trimming stripped 5 bases from V and 9 bases from J, with 18 bases between. The length of the CDR3 is 13 residues. Germline CDR1 SGHDT, CDR2 YYEEEE.

Comment on this clone: One end of the junction is discordant with germline, which a read error may explain. The V gene is TRBV6-6, the J gene TRBJ2-7; TRBD2 agrees at 9 bases. The CDR3 is made up of 13 amino acids. The V gene's germline CDR1 is MNHNY and CDR2 SVGAGI (reference sequence). The CDR3 spells CASSYGTSYDQYF. Written as DNA, the CDR3 is TGTGCCAGCAGTTACGGGACTAGCTACGATCAGTACTTC.

The chain links TRBV29-1 to TRBJ2-7; D possibly corresponds to TRBD1 (6 bases). The CDR3 is 13 residues long. V gave up 2 bases and J gave up 6 bases, with 14 bases separating them. Germline V gives CDR1 SQVTM, CDR2 ANQGSEA. The CDR3 sequence: CSVELQGKGEQYF. DNA for the CDR3: TGCAGCGTTGAACTACAGGGAAAGGGCGAGCAGTACTTC.

The rearrangement joins TRBV9 to TRBJ1-2; D possibly corresponds to TRBD1 (5 bases). Germline V CDR1 and CDR2: SGDLS, YYNGEE. The V gene lost 3 bases and the J gene lost 3 bases, with 12 bases spanning the gap. The CDR3 totals 14 residues. CDR3 sequence (DNA): TGTGCCAGCAGCGACCCATGGGGGGACTATGGCTACACCTTC. It yields the protein CASSDPWGDYGYTF. The full variable domain, with the rest looked up from reference TRBV9 and TRBJ1-2, is DSGVTQTPKHLITATGQRVTLRCSPRSGDLSVYWYQQSLDQGLQFLIQYYNGEERAKGNILERFSAQQFPDLHSELNLSSLELGDSALYFCASSDPWGDYGYTFGSGTRLTVV.

This chain uses TRBV7-2 with TRBJ2-5; TRBD2 matches at 9 bases. Germline V gene sequence: CDR1 SGHTA, CDR2 FQGNSA. The CDR3 is 14 residues long. The V segment lost 4 bases and the J segment 7 bases; nucleotides outside the gene matches: 7. CDR3 sequence (DNA): TGTGCCAGCAGCTCTAGCGGGAAAGGGGGGACCCAGTACTTC. It yields the protein CASSSSGKGGTQYF.